The 11 T cell receptor beta chains listed next were all sequenced from one sample in a study of cytomegalovirus exposure and HLA in healthy donors. Vbeta (60) and Jbeta (13) primers were used in the PCR. Repertoires were generated with immunoSEQ multiplex PCR, while TCRdb's copy carries only in-frame clones and drops some. The sample contains 160,000 or so clones, around 72% of which appear only once. The source material was PBMCs. Receptors originate from a female donor in good health and CMV-seronegative.

The rearrangement links TRBV6-5 to TRBJ2-2, with D uncertain. Per germline, CDR1 MNHEY and CDR2 SVGAGI. The CDR3 extends over 14 amino acids. V was clipped by 4 bases and J by 1 base, with 7 bases between them. The CDR3: CASSLRGNTGELFF. The DNA for the CDR3 is TGTGCCAGCAGTTTGAGAGGGAACACCGGGGAGCTGTTTTTT.

This clone has just a few counts. The chain combines TRBV7-9 with TRBJ2-3; a weak D match, TRBD2 (6 bases). The germline V gene has CDR1 SEHNR and CDR2 FQNEAQ (reference sequence). Deletions cut 2 bases from V and 6 bases from J, with 15 bases between. The CDR3 extends over 15 amino acids. The CDR3: CASSLLRGGSDTQYF. The CDR3 region has the DNA TGTGCCAGCAGCTTACTTCGGGGAGGTAGCGATACGCAGTATTTT.

The genes are TRBV4-3 and TRBJ2-7; 12 bases line up with TRBD2. Germline CDR1 and CDR2: LGHNA and YSLEER. This CDR3 is 16 amino acids long. The trim removed 3 bases at V and 7 bases at J, leaving 10 bases unmatched. In DNA, the CDR3 is TGCGCCAGCAGCCAGGAAAGGACTAGCGGGATGGAAGAGCAGTACTTC. Protein sequence: CASSQERTSGMEEQYF.

This sequence joins TRBV11-2 and TRBJ1-4; D is possibly TRBD1 (6 bases). Trimming took 5 bases from V and 4 from J, leaving 17 bases between them. The CDR3 covers 16 residues. Germline-derived CDR1 and CDR2 are SGHAT and FQNNGV. The CDR3 loop is CASSPGARTNNEKLFF. CDR3 sequence (DNA): TGTGCCAGCAGCCCAGGGGCGCGGACCAATAATGAAAAACTGTTTTTT.

The V and J genes are TRBV7-2 and TRBJ2-2; TRBD2 matches at 9 bases. The CDR3 loop spans 15 amino acids. Germline V CDR1 and CDR2: SGHTA, FQGNSA. With V trimmed by 3 bases and J by 7 bases, 6 bases remained unmatched. CDR3 amino acids: CASSFLAGWDGELFF. For the CDR3, the DNA is TGTGCCAGCAGCTTCCTAGCGGGGTGGGACGGGGAGCTGTTTTTT.

The chain has TRBV4-3 and TRBJ2-7, with 9 bases matching TRBD1. The V gene's germline CDR1 is LGHNA and CDR2 YSLEER. The CDR3 runs 15 residues. Trimming cost V 4 bases and J 6 bases; bases outside gene matches: 10. The CDR3 nucleotides are TGCGCCAGCAGCCCCGACACCGGGACAGGGAGCGAGCAGTACTTC. It specifies CASSPDTGTGSEQYF.

CDR3 residues: CASSQSGQGGYNEQFF. CDR3 bases: TGTGCCAGCAGCCAATCTGGGCAGGGGGGTTACAATGAGCAGTTCTTC. This chain uses TRBV16 with TRBJ2-1, with a tentative D call TRBD1 (7 bases). The germline gives CDR1 KGHSY, CDR2 FQNENV. With 0 bases removed from V and 4 bases from J, the gap between germline ends came to 13 bases. This CDR3 has 16 amino acids.

This clone was found a few times. The chain employs TRBV7-2 and TRBJ2-3, with TRBD2 matching 9 bases. CDR3 length: 15 amino acids. V dropped 1 base and J dropped 5; count of bases not matched to a gene: 4. Germline CDR1 is SGHTA and CDR2 is FQGNSA. The DNA for the CDR3 is TGTGCCAGCAGCTTAGGGGTAGCGGGAGTAGATACGCAGTATTTT. This codes for CASSLGVAGVDTQYF.

This chain connects TRBV28 to TRBJ1-1; the D is unclear. This CDR3 region has 16 residues. With 1 base removed from V and 0 bases from J, the gap between germline ends came to 12 bases. CDR1 is MDHEN and CDR2 is SYDVKM in the germline V gene. The CDR3 reads CASSLFATGLNTEAFF. The CDR3 DNA reads as TGTGCCAGCAGTTTATTCGCGACGGGTCTGAACACTGAAGCTTTCTTT.

This clone was found once. The chain is built from TRBV4-1 and TRBJ2-4, with TRBD1 identical over 7 bases. This CDR3 comprises 18 residues. The germline V gene encodes CDR1 MGHRA and CDR2 YSYEKL. The trim removed 0 bases at V and 0 bases at J, leaving 8 bases unmatched. The CDR3 protein is CASSQDGPGTVAKNIQYF. The CDR3 DNA sequence: TGCGCCAGCAGCCAAGATGGCCCGGGGACAGTAGCCAAAAACATTCAGTACTTC.

The chain links TRBV6-5 to TRBJ2-7; D may be TRBD1 (6 bases). The CDR3 is 13 residues long. Between the trimmed V and J ends, which lost 6 bases and 3 bases, there was a span of 12 bases. Looked up from germline, CDR1 is MNHEY and CDR2 is SVGAGI. The CDR3 region is CASRGQTNYEQYF. The DNA for the CDR3 is TGTGCCAGCAGAGGACAGACGAACTACGAGCAGTACTTC.